This T cell receptor (beta chain) stems from a study of CD8 T cells in ankylosing spondylitis. General observations from the study: One TCR beta motif, made up of fewer than 10 highly homologous variants, appeared characteristic of ankylosing spondylitis blood. Matched ankylosing spondylitis synovial fluid reportedly showed significant enrichment of disease-linked clones.

There are a few counts of this clonotype. No antigen is known for it. Molecular-barcoded quantitative 5'-RACE produced these TCR beta libraries. TCRdb fed the 5' RACE reads into MiXCR, producing one record per CDR3 protein. Of about 240,000 distinct CDR3 sequences detected, less than 10% appear once; the ten largest clones hold under 7.5%. This CDR3 has 14 residues. Germline lookup yields CDR1 KGHSH and CDR2 LQKENI. Trimming cost V 6 bases and J 3 bases, with 15 bases left between them. The sample was blood, either unsorted or a sorted T cell fraction (not recorded which). The TCR sequence derives from a male donor with ankylosing spondylitis or in good health (not recorded which). V usage is TRBV18 and J usage is TRBJ2-7; TRBD1 is a possible D gene (6 bases). This CDR3 reads CASSRSGQHYEQYF. The CDR3 coding sequence is TGTGCCAGCTCCCGCTCAGGACAGCACTACGAGCAGTACTTC.